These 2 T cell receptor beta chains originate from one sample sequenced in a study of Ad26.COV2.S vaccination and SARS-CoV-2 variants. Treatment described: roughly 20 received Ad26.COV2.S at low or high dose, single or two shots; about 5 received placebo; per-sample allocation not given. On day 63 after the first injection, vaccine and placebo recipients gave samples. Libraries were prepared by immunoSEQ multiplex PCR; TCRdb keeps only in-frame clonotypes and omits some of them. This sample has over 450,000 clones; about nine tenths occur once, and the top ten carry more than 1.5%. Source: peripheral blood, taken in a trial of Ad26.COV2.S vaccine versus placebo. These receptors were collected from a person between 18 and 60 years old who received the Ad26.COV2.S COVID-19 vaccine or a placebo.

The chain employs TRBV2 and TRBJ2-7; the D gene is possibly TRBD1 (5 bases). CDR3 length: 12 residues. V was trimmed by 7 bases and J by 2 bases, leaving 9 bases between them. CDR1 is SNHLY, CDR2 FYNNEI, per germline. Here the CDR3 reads CASTGQPYEQYF. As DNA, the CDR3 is TGTGCCAGCACCGGACAACCCTACGAGCAGTACTTC.

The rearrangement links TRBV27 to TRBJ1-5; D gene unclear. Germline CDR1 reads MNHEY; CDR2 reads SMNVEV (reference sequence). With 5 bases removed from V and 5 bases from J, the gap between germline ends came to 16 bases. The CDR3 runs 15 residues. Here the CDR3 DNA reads TGTGCCAGCAGTCCTCTACAGTGGCCGGATCAGCCCCAGCATTTT. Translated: CASSPLQWPDQPQHF.